This paragraph covers one T cell receptor (beta chain) sequence. The CDR3 is made up of 16 amino acids. V lost 0 bases to trimming and J lost 2 bases, with 14 bases between them. Ages ranged from about 18 to 89 years, with residence in approximately 23 US areas. Donors were grouped by their self-reported clinical history. The data stem from a study of blood T cell repertoires in COVID-19. Clones were read by immunoSEQ multiplex PCR, and TCRdb kept only the in-frame ones, dropping some. The sample lists around 220,000 clones, around 91% seen once, with around 16% in the top ten. The sequenced material came from PBMCs or T cells enriched from blood (not recorded which). This clonotype was obtained from a man aged 25-40 years who had been exposed to COVID-19. The chain recombines TRBV5-7 with TRBJ1-1, with D possibly TRBD1 on 6 matching bases. Being an ORF, TRBV5-7 has a function that is uncertain. The CDR3 nucleotides are TGTGCCAGCAGCTTGGAACAGGGTTCCCTTAACACTGAAGCTTTCTTT. Amino acid sequence: CASSLEQGSLNTEAFF.